Following are 13 T cell receptor beta chains from one sample sequenced in a study of T cell responses to AZD1222 COVID-19 vaccine. TCRdb keeps only in-frame clones here, not all; method: immunoSEQ multiplex PCR. The data hold roughly 260,000 clones, with 93% observed a single time. The material was peripheral blood, obtained on day 0 of AZD1222 vaccination. The receptor source for this set is an adult in good health.

The V call is TRBV21-1, the J call TRBJ1-3. TRBV21-1 is annotated as a pseudogene. The CDR3 loop spans 16 amino acids. The CDR3 loop reads CASSGLESGPGNTIYF. CDR3 DNA sequence: TGTGCCAGCAGCGGCCTTGAGTCGGGGCCGGGAAACACCATATATTTT.

This clone was counted only a few times. The rearrangement links TRBV7-9 to TRBJ1-6, with D unclear. This CDR3 comprises 14 residues. Germline CDR1 and CDR2: SEHNR and FQNEAQ (reference sequence). Trimming took 1 base from V and 5 from J, leaving 6 bases between them. Here the CDR3 DNA reads TGTGCCAGCAGCTTAGTGGGGAATAATTCACCCCTCCACTTT. Residues: CASSLVGNNSPLHF.

The rearrangement joins TRBV20-1 to TRBJ1-5; perhaps TRBD1 as D (5 bases). The germline V and J ends were trimmed by 6 bases and 3 bases, with 6 bases remaining between them. The CDR3 has 11 residues. Germline V lookup: CDR1 DFQATT, CDR2 SNEGSKA (reference sequence). The CDR3 region has the DNA TGCAGTGCAGGGGACAATCAGCCCCAGCATTTT. Amino acid sequence: CSAGDNQPQHF.

The rearrangement uses TRBV9 and TRBJ2-7; D is undetermined. Per germline, CDR1 SGDLS and CDR2 YYNGEE. Trimming shortened V by 3 bases and J by 4 bases, and 17 bases separated the two germline ends. The CDR3 is 15 residues long. DNA for the CDR3: TGTGCCAGCAGCGCCAAGCCCGGAGCAGCGTACGAGCAGTACTTC. Translating gives CASSAKPGAAYEQYF.

V usage is TRBV7-2 and J usage is TRBJ1-3, with 7 bases aligning to TRBD1. Trimming removed 6 bases from V and 1 base from J; junction bases left unmatched: 9. Per germline, CDR1 SGHTA and CDR2 FQGNSA. This CDR3 spans 16 amino acids. Written as DNA, the CDR3 is TGTGCCAGCAGAGCGACCGGGACAGTATCTGGAAACACCATATATTTT. Translated, it gives CASRATGTVSGNTIYF.

The chain employs TRBV11-2 and TRBJ2-7; weak D call: TRBD2 (6 bases). CDR1 and CDR2 from the germline V gene are SGHAT and FQNNGV. V lost 4 bases, J lost 0 bases, and 13 bases lay in between. The CDR3 totals 15 residues. The CDR3 is CASSWRERNSYEQYF. DNA for the CDR3: TGTGCCAGCAGCTGGAGGGAGCGGAACTCCTACGAGCAGTACTTC.

The table lists this clone with a count of one. The chain employs TRBV5-4 and TRBJ2-7, with TRBD2 identical over 8 bases. This CDR3 has 15 residues. V gave up 3 bases and J gave up 0 bases; unmatched junction bases: 5. Germline assignment: CDR1 SGHNT and CDR2 YYREEE (reference sequence). CDR3 amino acids: CASSSRGGSSYEQYF. CDR3 bases: TGTGCCAGCAGCTCCCGGGGGGGTAGCTCCTACGAGCAGTACTTC.

The V gene is TRBV3-1 (or the pseudogene TRBV3-2), the J gene TRBJ1-2; D gene unclear. Trimming stripped 0 bases from V and 4 bases from J, with 15 bases between. CDR1 and CDR2 from the germline V gene are LGHDT and YNNKEL (reference sequence). CDR3 length equals 16 residues. The CDR3 region has the DNA TGTGCCAGCAGCCAAGATGGTAACCCAGAAGCCTATGGCTACACCTTC. Protein: CASSQDGNPEAYGYTF.

This sequence joins TRBV19 and TRBJ2-5; weak D call: TRBD2 (5 bases). The CDR3 has 14 amino acids. Germline lookup yields CDR1 LNHDA and CDR2 SQIVND (reference sequence). V lost 3 bases and J 5 bases, leaving 13 bases between the germline ends. The CDR3 bases are TGTGCCAGTAGTATCCGGGGTGAACGGGAGACCCAGTACTTC. This gives the protein CASSIRGERETQYF.

V is TRBV12-3 or TRBV12-4 and J is TRBJ1-2; TRBD1 aligns across 8 bases. The CDR3 runs to 12 residues. Trimming removed 6 bases from V and 7 bases from J; junction bases left unmatched: 4. CDR3 sequence reads: CASRSTGVGYTF. CDR3 sequence (DNA): TGTGCCAGCAGGTCGACAGGGGTTGGCTACACCTTC.

The rearrangement links TRBV15 to TRBJ2-7; D unresolved. The V gene lost 5 bases and the J gene lost 0 bases, with 14 bases spanning the gap. From germline, CDR1 is LNHNV and CDR2 YYDKDF (reference sequence). The CDR3 spans 15 residues. The CDR3 sequence is CATSLPGQSSYEQYF. In DNA, the CDR3 is TGTGCCACCAGCCTCCCGGGCCAGAGCTCCTACGAGCAGTACTTC.

The table lists this clone with a count of one. The chain employs TRBV5-1 and TRBJ1-5; perhaps TRBD1 as D (5 bases). Germline lookup yields CDR1 SGHRS and CDR2 YFSETQ. CDR3 length equals 16 residues. Trimming stripped 4 bases from V and 6 bases from J, with 20 bases between. The CDR3 region has the DNA TGCGCCAGCAGCGGTTGGGTCCATCGGGGGACTCAGCCCCAGCATTTT. It codes for CASSGWVHRGTQPQHF.

This chain joins TRBV6-6 and TRBJ1-5, with D perhaps matching TRBD1 (5 bases). The germline CDR1 and CDR2 sequences are MNHNY and SVGAGI (reference sequence). This CDR3 has 16 residues. V was clipped by 4 bases and J by 2 bases, with 15 bases between them. CDR3 nucleotide sequence: TGTGCCAGCAGTTTTGGCGGTGGGGGGGGCAATCAGCCCCAGCATTTT. Translated, it gives CASSFGGGGGNQPQHF.